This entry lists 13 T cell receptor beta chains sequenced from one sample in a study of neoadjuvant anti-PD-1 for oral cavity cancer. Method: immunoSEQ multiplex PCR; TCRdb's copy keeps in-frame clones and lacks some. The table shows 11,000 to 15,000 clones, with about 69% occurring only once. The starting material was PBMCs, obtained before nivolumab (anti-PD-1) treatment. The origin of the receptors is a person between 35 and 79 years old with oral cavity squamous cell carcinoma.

The CDR3 here is CASSEFVVGEQFF. The CDR3 nucleotides are TGTGCCAGCAGTGAATTCGTGGTCGGTGAGCAGTTCTTC. V is TRBV2 and J is TRBJ2-1; D ambiguous. The V end lost 2 bases, the J end lost 9 bases, and 11 bases lay between the germline ends. There are 13 residues in the CDR3. Germline-derived CDR1 and CDR2 are SNHLY and FYNNEI. Combining the CDR3 with reference TRBV2 and TRBJ2-1 gives the whole variable domain EPEVTQTPSHQVTQMGQEVILRCVPISNHLYFYWYRQILGQKVEFLVSFYNNEISEKSEIFDDQFSVERPDGSNFTLKIRSTKLEDSAMYFCASSEFVVGEQFFGPGTRLTVL.

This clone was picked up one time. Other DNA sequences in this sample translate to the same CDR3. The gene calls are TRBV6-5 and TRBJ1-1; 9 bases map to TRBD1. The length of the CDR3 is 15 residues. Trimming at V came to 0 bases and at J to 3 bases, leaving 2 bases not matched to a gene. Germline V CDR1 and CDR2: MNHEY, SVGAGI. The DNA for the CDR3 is TGTGCCAGCAGTTACTCAAGGACAGGGGACACTGAAGCTTTCTTT. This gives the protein CASSYSRTGDTEAFF.

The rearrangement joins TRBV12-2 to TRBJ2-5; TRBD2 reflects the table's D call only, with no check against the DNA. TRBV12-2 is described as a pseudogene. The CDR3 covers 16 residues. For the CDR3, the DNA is TGTGCAAGTCGCCACCGACTAGCGGGGGGACAAGAGACCCAGTACTTC. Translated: CASRHRLAGGQETQYF.

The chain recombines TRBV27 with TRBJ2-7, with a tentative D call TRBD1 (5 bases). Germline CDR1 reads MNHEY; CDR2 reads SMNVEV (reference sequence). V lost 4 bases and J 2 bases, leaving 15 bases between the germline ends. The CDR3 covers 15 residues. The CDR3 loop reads CASSSLDRATYEQYF. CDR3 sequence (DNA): TGTGCCAGCAGTTCCCTTGACAGAGCAACCTACGAGCAGTACTTC.

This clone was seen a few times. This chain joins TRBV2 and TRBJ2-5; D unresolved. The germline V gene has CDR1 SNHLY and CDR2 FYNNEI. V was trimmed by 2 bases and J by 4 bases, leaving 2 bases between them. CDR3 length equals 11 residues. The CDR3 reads CASSERETQYF. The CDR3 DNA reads TGTGCCAGCAGTGAACGAGAGACCCAGTACTTC.

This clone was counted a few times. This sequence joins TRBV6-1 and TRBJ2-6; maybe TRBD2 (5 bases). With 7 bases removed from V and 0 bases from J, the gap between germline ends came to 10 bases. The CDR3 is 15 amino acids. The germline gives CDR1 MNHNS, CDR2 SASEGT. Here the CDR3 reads CASNLAASGANVLTF. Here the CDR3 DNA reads TGTGCCAGCAACCTAGCAGCCTCTGGGGCCAACGTCCTGACTTTC.

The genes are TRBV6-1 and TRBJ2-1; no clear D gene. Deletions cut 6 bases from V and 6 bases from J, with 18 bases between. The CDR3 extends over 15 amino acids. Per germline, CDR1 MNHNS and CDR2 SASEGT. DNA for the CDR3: TGTGCCAGCAGACCTGGTGAGGAATCTTTCAATGAGCAGTTCTTC. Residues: CASRPGEESFNEQFF.

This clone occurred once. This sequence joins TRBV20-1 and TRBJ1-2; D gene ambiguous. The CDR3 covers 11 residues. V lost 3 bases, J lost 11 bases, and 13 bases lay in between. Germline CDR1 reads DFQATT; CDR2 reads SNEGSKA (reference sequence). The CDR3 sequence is CSARRGLGYTF. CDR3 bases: TGCAGTGCTAGGCGGGGTCTAGGTTACACCTTC.

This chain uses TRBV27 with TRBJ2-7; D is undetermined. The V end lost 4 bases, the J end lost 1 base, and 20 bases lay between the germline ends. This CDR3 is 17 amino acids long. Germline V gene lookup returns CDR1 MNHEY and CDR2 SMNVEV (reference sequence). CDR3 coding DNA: TGTGCCAGCAGTTCTGCTTTGGCCCATACAGCGTCCTACGAGCAGTACTTC. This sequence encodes CASSSALAHTASYEQYF.

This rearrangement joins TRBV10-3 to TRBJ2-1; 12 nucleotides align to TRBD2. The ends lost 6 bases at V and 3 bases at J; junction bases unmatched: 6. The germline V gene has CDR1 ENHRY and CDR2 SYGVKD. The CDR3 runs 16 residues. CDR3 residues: CAISELAGGIYNEQFF. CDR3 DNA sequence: TGTGCCATCAGCGAACTAGCGGGGGGAATCTACAATGAGCAGTTCTTC.

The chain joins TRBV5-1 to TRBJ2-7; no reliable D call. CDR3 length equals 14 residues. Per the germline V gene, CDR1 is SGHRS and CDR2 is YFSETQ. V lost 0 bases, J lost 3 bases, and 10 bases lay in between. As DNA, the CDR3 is TGCGCCAGCAGCTTGGAGTGGGGAAACTACGAGCAGTACTTC. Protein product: CASSLEWGNYEQYF.

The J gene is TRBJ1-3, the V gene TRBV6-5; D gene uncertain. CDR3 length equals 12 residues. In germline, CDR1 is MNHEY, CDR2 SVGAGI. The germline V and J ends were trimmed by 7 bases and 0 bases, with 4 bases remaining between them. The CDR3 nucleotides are TGTGCCAGCATTGGCTCTGGAAACACCATATATTTT. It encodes CASIGSGNTIYF.

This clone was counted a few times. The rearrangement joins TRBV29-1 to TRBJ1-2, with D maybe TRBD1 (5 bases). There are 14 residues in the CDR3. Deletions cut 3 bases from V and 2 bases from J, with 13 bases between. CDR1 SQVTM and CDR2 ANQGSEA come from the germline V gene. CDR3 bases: TGCAGCGTTGATCCCTGGGGACTGAACTATGGCTACACCTTC. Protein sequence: CSVDPWGLNYGYTF.